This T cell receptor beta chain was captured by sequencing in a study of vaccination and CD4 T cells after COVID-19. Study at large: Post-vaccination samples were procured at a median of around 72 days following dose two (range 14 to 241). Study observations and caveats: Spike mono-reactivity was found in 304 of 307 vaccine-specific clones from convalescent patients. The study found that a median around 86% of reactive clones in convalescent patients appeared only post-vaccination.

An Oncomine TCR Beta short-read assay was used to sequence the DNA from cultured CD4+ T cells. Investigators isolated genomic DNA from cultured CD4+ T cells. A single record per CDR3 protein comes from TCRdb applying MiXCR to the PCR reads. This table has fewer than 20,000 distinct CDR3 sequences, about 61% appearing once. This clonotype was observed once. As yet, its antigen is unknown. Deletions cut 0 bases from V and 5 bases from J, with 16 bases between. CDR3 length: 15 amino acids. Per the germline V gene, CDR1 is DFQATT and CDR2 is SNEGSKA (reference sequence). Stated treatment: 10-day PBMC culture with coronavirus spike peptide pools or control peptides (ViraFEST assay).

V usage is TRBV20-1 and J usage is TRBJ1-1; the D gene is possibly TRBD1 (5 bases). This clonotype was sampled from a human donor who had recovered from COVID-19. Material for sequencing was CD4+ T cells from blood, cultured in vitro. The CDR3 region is CSARDLGTGRTEAFF. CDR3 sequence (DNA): TGCAGTGCTAGAGATCTGGGGACCGGGAGGACTGAAGCTTTCTTT.